These 17 T cell receptor beta chains were sequenced from one sample in a study of T-cell memory formation after mild COVID-19. Each CDR3 protein is one row after TCRdb ran MiXCR on the 5' RACE reads. The sample contains about 500,000 distinct CDR3 sequences, around 21% of which appear only once. Input material: PBMCs or a T cell subset sorted from them (not recorded which). The receptors stem from an adult woman who had mild COVID-19 (a few samples of this study predate the infection). Cell type and time point are not known.

The chain joins TRBV3-1 to TRBJ2-1; 10 positions match TRBD1. The CDR3 spans 16 residues. The V gene end was trimmed by 2 bases and the J gene end by 3 bases; junction bases not matched to a gene: 4. Germline lookup yields CDR1 LGHDT and CDR2 YNNKEL (reference sequence). CDR3: CASSQLGQGLYNEQFF. The CDR3 DNA reads TGTGCCAGCAGCCAATTGGGACAGGGGCTCTACAATGAGCAGTTCTTC.

This clonotype was counted a few times. The J gene is TRBJ2-3, the V gene TRBV5-4; D unresolved. The V end was cut by 4 bases, the J end by 5 bases, with 14 bases between. The CDR3 sequence is 14 residues long. CDR1 is SGHNT, CDR2 YYREEE, per germline (reference sequence). This CDR3 is CASSQTLERDTQYF. The CDR3 DNA reads as TGTGCCAGCAGCCAGACATTAGAGAGAGATACGCAGTATTTT.

V and J are TRBV10-3 and TRBJ1-1; possible D gene TRBD1, 5 bases. Germline V lookup: CDR1 ENHRY, CDR2 SYGVKD. V was clipped by 4 bases and J by 8 bases, with 20 bases between them. The CDR3 spans 15 residues. In DNA form, the CDR3 reads TGTGCCATCAGTGGAACCGCCATCCCGAGGGGAGAAGCTTTCTTT. Residues: CAISGTAIPRGEAFF.

In this sample, this clonotype turned up a few times. Since a much larger clone is just one base distant, this may be a read error. The rearrangement uses TRBV25-1 and TRBJ2-3; 11 nucleotides align to TRBD2. Per the germline V gene, CDR1 is MGHDK and CDR2 is SYGVNS. Germline trimming cut 6 bases from V and 1 base from J; bases unmatched to any gene: 3. This CDR3 is built from 15 residues. As DNA, the CDR3 is TGTGCCAGCAGACTGACTAGCGGGGGCACAGATACGCAGTATTTT. Its protein product is CASRLTSGGTDTQYF.

This clonotype was recorded a few times. The chain uses TRBV6-6 and TRBJ2-7; tentative D call: TRBD2 (5 bases). V dropped 8 bases and J dropped 2 bases, with 10 bases sitting between them. Looked up from germline, CDR1 is MNHNY and CDR2 is SVGAGI (reference sequence). CDR3 size: 12 residues. This chain's CDR3 is CASASGAYEQYF. CDR3 bases: TGTGCCAGCGCGTCCGGGGCCTACGAGCAGTACTTC.

This clonotype was counted between two and nine times. The chain links TRBV10-3 to TRBJ2-3; D gene uncertain. V was cut by 2 bases and J by 2 bases, with 11 bases left in between. CDR3 length: 15 amino acids. Germline-derived CDR1 and CDR2 are ENHRY and SYGVKD. CDR3 bases: TGTGCCATCAGTGAGGACGCAGGATTCACAGATACGCAGTATTTT. This encodes CAISEDAGFTDTQYF.

The chain uses TRBV25-1 and TRBJ1-2, with D unresolved. Germline CDR1 is MGHDK and CDR2 is SYGVNS. V lost 8 bases and J lost 4, with 11 bases in between. The CDR3 runs 12 residues. The CDR3: CASYGLFYGYTF. The CDR3 DNA sequence: TGTGCCAGCTACGGTCTATTCTATGGCTACACCTTC.

In its sample, this clonotype was seen a few times. The chain combines TRBV18 with TRBJ2-1, with a weak D call TRBD1 (5 bases). Trimming stripped 3 bases from V and 4 bases from J, with 10 bases between. The CDR3 is 14 amino acids. Germline V gene data show CDR1 as KGHSH and CDR2 as LQKENI. CDR3 residues: CASSPNQGYNEQFF. The CDR3 coding sequence is TGTGCCAGCTCACCGAATCAGGGTTACAATGAGCAGTTCTTC.

The CDR3 spells CASSSAGGLVFF. The CDR3 coding sequence is TGTGCCAGCAGTTCCGCGGGTGGTTTGGTGTTTTTT. This chain joins TRBV12-3 or TRBV12-4 and TRBJ1-4; D remains ambiguous. Trimming took off 4 bases at V and 15 bases at J, with 15 bases between the two ends. This CDR3 is built from 12 residues.

The gene calls are TRBV4-1 and TRBJ1-1; D perhaps matches TRBD1 (6 bases). CDR3 length equals 14 residues. V gave up 8 bases and J gave up 5 bases, with 18 bases separating them. Germline CDR1 reads MGHRA; CDR2 reads YSYEKL. CDR3 residues: CASRFSGGRTEAFF. The CDR3 region has the DNA TGCGCCAGCCGTTTTTCCGGGGGGCGTACTGAAGCTTTCTTT.

This clonotype was observed a few times. The genes are TRBV20-1 and TRBJ2-7; a weak D match, TRBD2 (6 bases). The V and J ends lost 2 bases and 3 bases respectively, with 8 bases between them. The CDR3 totals 12 residues. CDR1 DFQATT and CDR2 SNEGSKA come from the germline V gene (reference sequence). The CDR3 DNA reads TGCAGTGCTAGATCGGGAGACTACGAGCAGTACTTC. Translation gives CSARSGDYEQYF.

The chain joins TRBV18 to TRBJ1-6; D gene ambiguous. Germline V gene data show CDR1 as KGHSH and CDR2 as LQKENI. The CDR3 loop spans 15 amino acids. V was pared by 3 bases and J by 6 bases, with 12 bases between. The CDR3 loop reads CASSPPTGPNSPLHF. DNA of the CDR3: TGTGCCAGCTCACCTCCGACCGGGCCTAATTCACCCCTCCACTTT.

The J gene is TRBJ2-2, the V gene TRBV2; D is possibly TRBD2 (5 bases). Germline CDR1 is SNHLY and CDR2 is FYNNEI. This CDR3 contains 14 residues. Trimming stripped 10 bases from V and 0 bases from J, with 12 bases between. The CDR3 region is CAKKGVSNTGELFF. For the CDR3, the DNA is TGTGCCAAAAAGGGAGTCTCGAACACCGGGGAGCTGTTTTTT. The whole variable domain, filled in from reference TRBV2 and TRBJ2-2, reads EPEVTQTPSHQVTQMGQEVILRCVPISNHLYFYWYRQILGQKVEFLVSFYNNEISEKSEIFDDQFSVERPDGSNFTLKIRSTKLEDSAMYFCAKKGVSNTGELFFGEGSRLTVL.

This clonotype was seen a few times. This sequence joins TRBV7-2 and TRBJ2-7; 7 bases are a match to TRBD2. The CDR3 has 16 amino acids. Germline V lookup: CDR1 SGHTA, CDR2 FQGNSA. The V gene end was trimmed by 1 base and the J gene end by 4 bases; junction bases not matched to a gene: 10. CDR3 nucleotides: TGTGCCAGCAGCTTAGGATTGCGAGGGAGGGATTACGAGCAGTACTTC. It is translated as CASSLGLRGRDYEQYF.

In this sample, this clonotype turned up a few times. J is TRBJ2-3 and V is TRBV20-1; D possibly corresponds to TRBD1 (6 bases). V was pared by 6 bases and J by 0 bases, with 16 bases between. The V gene's germline CDR1 is DFQATT and CDR2 SNEGSKA (reference sequence). The CDR3 runs 15 residues. CDR3 in DNA: TGCAGTGCCATAGATGCCGGGACAAGCACAGATACGCAGTATTTT. It codes for CSAIDAGTSTDTQYF.

This chain connects TRBV25-1 to TRBJ2-5; D perhaps matches TRBD2 (6 bases). The CDR3 contains 14 residues. Germline-derived CDR1 and CDR2 are MGHDK and SYGVNS. V was cut by 8 bases and J by 5 bases, with 18 bases left in between. The CDR3 sequence: CASGGTGVGETQYF. The DNA of the CDR3 is TGTGCCAGCGGCGGGACTGGGGTCGGGGAGACCCAGTACTTC.

In its sample, this clonotype was seen a few times. This chain uses TRBV6-6 with TRBJ1-5; 8 nucleotides match TRBD1. Germline-derived CDR1 and CDR2 are MNHNY and SVGAGI (reference sequence). The CDR3 length is 15 residues. Trimming removed 2 bases from V and 0 bases from J; junction bases left unmatched: 0. The CDR3 nucleotides are TGTGCCAGCAGTTACGACAGGGGTAGCAATCAGCCCCAGCATTTT. Protein sequence: CASSYDRGSNQPQHF.